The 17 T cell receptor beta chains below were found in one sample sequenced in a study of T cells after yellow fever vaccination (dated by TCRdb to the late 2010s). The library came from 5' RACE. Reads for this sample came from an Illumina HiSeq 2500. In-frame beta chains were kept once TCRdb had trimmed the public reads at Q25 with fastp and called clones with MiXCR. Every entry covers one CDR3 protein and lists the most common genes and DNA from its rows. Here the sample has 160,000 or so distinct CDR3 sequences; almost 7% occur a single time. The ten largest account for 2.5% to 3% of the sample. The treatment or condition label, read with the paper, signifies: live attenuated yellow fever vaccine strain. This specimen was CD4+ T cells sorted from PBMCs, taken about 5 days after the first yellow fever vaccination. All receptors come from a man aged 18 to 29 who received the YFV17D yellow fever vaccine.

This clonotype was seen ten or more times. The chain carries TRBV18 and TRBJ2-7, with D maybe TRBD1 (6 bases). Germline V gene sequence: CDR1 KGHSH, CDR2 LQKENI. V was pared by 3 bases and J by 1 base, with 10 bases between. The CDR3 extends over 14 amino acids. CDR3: CASSPDSRSYEQYV. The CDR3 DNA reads TGTGCCAGCTCACCGGACAGCCGTTCCTACGAGCAGTACGTC.

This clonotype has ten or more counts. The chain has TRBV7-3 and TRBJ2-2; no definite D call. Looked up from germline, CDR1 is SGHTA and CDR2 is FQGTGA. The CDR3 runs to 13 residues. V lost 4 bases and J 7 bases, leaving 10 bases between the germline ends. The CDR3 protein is CASSSVKGGELFF. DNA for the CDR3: TGTGCCAGCAGCTCCGTTAAAGGCGGGGAGCTGTTTTTT. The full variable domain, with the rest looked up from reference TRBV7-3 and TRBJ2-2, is GAGVSQTPSNKVTEKGKYVELRCDPISGHTALYWYRQSLGQGPEFLIYFQGTGAADDSGLPNDRFFAVRPEGSVSTLKIQRTERGDSAVYLCASSSVKGGELFFGEGSRLTVL.

In DNA form, the CDR3 reads TGTGCCAGCAGGAACAGGGGACCTTTGAACACCGGGGAGCTGTTTTTT. This codes for CASRNRGPLNTGELFF. The rearrangement links TRBV7-9 to TRBJ2-2; 7 bases fit TRBD1. CDR1 is SEHNR, CDR2 FQNEAQ, per germline (reference sequence). The V and J ends lost 6 bases and 1 base, in that order; junction bases with no gene match: 8. This CDR3 has 16 residues.

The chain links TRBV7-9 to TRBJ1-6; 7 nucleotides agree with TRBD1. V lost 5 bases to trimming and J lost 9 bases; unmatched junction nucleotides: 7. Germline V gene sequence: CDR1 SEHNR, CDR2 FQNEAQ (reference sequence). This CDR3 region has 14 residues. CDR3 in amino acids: CASSQTGPGSPLHF. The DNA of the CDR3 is TGTGCCAGCAGCCAGACAGGGCCGGGTTCACCCCTCCACTTT.

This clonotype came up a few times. The CDR3 DNA reads TGCGCCAGCAGCTTGGAAGGGCTCAATCAGCCCCAGCATTTT. Its protein product is CASSLEGLNQPQHF. V gene TRBV5-1 combines with J gene TRBJ1-5; no firm D call. The V and J ends lost 0 bases and 3 bases respectively, with 7 bases between them. This CDR3 spans 14 amino acids. In germline, CDR1 is SGHRS, CDR2 YFSETQ.

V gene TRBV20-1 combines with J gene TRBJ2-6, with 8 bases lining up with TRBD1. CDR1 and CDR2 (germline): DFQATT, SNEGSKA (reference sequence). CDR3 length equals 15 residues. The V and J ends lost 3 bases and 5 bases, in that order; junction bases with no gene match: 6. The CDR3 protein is CSARTGADRANVLTF. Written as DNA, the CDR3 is TGCAGTGCTAGGACAGGGGCCGACCGGGCCAACGTCCTGACTTTC.

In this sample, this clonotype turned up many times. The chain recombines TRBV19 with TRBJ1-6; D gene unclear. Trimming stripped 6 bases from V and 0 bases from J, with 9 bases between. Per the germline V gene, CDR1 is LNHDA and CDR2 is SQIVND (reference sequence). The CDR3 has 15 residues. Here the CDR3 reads CASRTMSSYNSPLHF. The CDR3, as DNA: TGTGCCAGTAGGACGATGAGCTCCTATAATTCACCCCTCCACTTT.

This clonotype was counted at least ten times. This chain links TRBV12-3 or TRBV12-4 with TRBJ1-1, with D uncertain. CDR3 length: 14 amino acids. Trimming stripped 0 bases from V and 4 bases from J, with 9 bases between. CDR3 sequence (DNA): TGTGCCAGCAGTTTAGCAAGGATGGGCACTGAAGCTTTCTTT. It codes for CASSLARMGTEAFF.

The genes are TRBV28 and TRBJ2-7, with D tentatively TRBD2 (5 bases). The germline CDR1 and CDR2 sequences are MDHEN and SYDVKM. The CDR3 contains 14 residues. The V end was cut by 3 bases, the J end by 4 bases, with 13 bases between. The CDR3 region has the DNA TGTGCCAGCAGTTTGGGGATTACGGGGTACGAGCAGTACGTC. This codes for CASSLGITGYEQYV.

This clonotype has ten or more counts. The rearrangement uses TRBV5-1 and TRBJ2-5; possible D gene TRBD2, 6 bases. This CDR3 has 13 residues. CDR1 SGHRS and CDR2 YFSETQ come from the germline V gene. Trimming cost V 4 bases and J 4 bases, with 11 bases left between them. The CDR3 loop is CASSGDGGETQYF. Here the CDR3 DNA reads TGCGCCAGCAGCGGGGACGGGGGAGAGACCCAGTACTTC. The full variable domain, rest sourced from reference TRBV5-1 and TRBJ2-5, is KAGVTQTPRYLIKTRGQQVTLSCSPISGHRSVSWYQQTPGQGLQFLFEYFSETQRNKGNFPGRFSGRQFSNSRSEMNVSTLELGDSALYLCASSGDGGETQYFGPGTRLLVL.

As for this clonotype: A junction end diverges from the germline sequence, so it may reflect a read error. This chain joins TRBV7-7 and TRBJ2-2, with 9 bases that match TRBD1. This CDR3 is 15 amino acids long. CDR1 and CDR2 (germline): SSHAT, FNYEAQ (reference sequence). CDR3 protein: CASSPDRGVTGELFF. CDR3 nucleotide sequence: TGTGCTAGCAGCCCCGACAGGGGGGTCACCGGGGAGCTGTTTTTT.

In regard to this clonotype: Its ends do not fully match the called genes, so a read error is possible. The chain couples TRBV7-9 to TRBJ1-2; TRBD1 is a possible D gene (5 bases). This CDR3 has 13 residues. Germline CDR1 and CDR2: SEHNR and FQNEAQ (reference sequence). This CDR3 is CASSLRQGYSYTF. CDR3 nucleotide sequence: TGTGCCAGCAGCCTACGTCAGGGCTATAGCTACACCTTC.

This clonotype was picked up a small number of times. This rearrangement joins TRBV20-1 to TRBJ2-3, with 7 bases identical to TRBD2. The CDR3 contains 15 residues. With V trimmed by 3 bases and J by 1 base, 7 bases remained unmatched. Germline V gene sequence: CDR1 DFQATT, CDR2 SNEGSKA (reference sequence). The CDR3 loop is CSASGGSRGTDTQYF. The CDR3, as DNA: TGCAGTGCTAGCGGGGGGAGCCGCGGCACAGATACGCAGTATTTT.

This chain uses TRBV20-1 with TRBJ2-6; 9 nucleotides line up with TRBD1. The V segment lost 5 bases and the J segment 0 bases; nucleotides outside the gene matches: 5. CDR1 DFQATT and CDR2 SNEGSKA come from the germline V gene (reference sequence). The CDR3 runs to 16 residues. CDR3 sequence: CSAGTGLYSGANVLTF. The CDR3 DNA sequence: TGCAGTGCTGGGACAGGGTTGTACTCTGGGGCCAACGTCCTGACTTTC.

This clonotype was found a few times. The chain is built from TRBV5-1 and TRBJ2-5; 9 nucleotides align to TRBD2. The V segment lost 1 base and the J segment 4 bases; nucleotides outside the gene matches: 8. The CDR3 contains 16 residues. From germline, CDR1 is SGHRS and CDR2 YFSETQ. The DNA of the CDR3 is TGCGCCAGCAGCTTGTCTGCGGGGGGGCCGAGAGAGACCCAGTACTTC. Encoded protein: CASSLSAGGPRETQYF.

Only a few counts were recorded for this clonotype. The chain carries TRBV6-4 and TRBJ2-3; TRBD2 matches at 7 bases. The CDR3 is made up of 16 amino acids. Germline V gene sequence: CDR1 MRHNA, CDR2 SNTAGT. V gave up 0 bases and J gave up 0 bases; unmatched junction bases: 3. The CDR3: CASSDSGGASTDTQYF. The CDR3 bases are TGTGCCAGCAGTGACTCGGGAGGGGCCAGCACAGATACGCAGTATTTT.

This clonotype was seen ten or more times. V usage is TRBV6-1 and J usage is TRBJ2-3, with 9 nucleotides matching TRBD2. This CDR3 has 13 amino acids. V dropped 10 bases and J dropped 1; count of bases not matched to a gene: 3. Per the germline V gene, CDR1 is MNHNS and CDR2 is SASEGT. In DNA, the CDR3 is TGTGCCACCTTAGCGGGGGGCACAGATACGCAGTATTTT. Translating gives CATLAGGTDTQYF.